The following is a T cell receptor (beta chain) sequence with its context. The data were taken from a study of T cell changes during pregnancy in multiple sclerosis. The protocol was immunoSEQ multiplex PCR, while the TCRdb copy is restricted to in-frame clones and leaves out a portion. Counted here are some 60,000 clones, 85% to 95% occurring once; the ten biggest clones make up under 0.95%. Germline V gene sequence: CDR1 SGHAT, CDR2 FQDESV (reference sequence). The CDR3 length is 14 residues. V shed 5 bases and J 4 bases; nucleotides not matched to a gene: 6. The sequenced sample was peripheral blood, obtained in the first trimester of pregnancy. The sequence was obtained from a female donor with multiple sclerosis, enrolled in a pregnancy study. V is TRBV11-1 and J is TRBJ2-7, with 9 bases matching TRBD1. The DNA of the CDR3 is TGTGCCAGCAGCGCCCTGGGACAGGGATACGAGCAGTACTTC. Its translation is CASSALGQGYEQYF.